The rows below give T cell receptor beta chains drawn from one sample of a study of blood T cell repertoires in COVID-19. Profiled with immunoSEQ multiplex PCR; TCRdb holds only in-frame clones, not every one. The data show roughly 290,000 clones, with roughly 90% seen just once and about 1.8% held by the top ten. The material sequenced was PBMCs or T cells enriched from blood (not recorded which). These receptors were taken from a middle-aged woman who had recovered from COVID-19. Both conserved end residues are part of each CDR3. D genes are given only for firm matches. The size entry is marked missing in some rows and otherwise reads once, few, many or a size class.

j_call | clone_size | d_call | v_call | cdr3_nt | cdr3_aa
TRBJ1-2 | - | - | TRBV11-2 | TGTGCCAGCAGCTTAGTATCCGTTGGCTACACCTTC | CASSLVSVGYTF
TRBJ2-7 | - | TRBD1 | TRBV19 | TGTGCCAGTAGTATAGGAACAGGGGCCGGAGGCTACGAGCAGTACTTC | CASSIGTGAGGYEQYF
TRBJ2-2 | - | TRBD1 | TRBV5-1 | TGCGCCAGCTCCCGGGACAGCACCGGGGAGCTGTTTTTT | CASSRDSTGELFF
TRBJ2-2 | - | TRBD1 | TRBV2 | TGTGCCAGCAGTCCGGGGACAGTTTCCGGGGAGCTGTTTTTT | CASSPGTVSGELFF
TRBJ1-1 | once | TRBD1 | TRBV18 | TGTGCCAGCTCACCGGGGACAGGGGATACTGAAGCTTTCTTT | CASSPGTGDTEAFF
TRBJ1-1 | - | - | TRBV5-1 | TGCGCCAGCAGCTTGGGAACAGCCATGAACACTGAAGCTTTCTTT | CASSLGTAMNTEAFF
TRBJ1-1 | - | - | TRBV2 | TGTGCCAGCAGAGGGGAGAACACTGAAGCTTTCTTT | CASRGENTEAFF
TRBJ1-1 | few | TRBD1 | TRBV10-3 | TGTGCCATCAGTGAGTCGGACAGGGGGAACACTGAAGCTTTCTTT | CAISESDRGNTEAFF
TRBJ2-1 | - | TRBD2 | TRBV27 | TGTGCCAGCAGTTTTCGGGGGGGACTAGCGGGACTTTCCGGGTTCTTC | CASSFRGGLAGLSGFF
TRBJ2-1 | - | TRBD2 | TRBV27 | TGTGCCAGCAGTTTAGGGCTAGCGGATCTCAATGAGCAGTTCTTC | CASSLGLADLNEQFF
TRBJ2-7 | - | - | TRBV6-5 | TGTGCCAGCAGTCACACCATAGCGGAAACTTACGAGCAGTACTTC | CASSHTIAETYEQYF
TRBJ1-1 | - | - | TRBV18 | TGTGCCAGCTCACCCAGAACTGACAGAGCTTCGAACACTGAAGCTTTCTTT | CASSPRTDRASNTEAFF
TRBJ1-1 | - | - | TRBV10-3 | TGTGCCATCAACACGGGGATGAACACTGAAGCTTTCTTT | CAINTGMNTEAFF
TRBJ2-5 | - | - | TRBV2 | TGTGCCAGCAGCCAGCAAGAGACCCAGTACTTC | CASSQQETQYF
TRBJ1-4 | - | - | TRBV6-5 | TGTGCCAGCAGTCCCTATGAAAAACTGTTTTTT | CASSPYEKLFF
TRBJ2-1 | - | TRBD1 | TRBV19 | TGTGCCAGTAGTACGGGACAGGAAGCTTACGGGCAGTTCTTC | CASSTGQEAYGQFF
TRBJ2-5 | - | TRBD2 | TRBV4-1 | TGCGCCAGCAGCCGCGGGACTAGCGAACAAGAGACCCAGTACTTC | CASSRGTSEQETQYF
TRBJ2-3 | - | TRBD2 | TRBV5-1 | TGCGCCAGCAGCTTGAAGGAGCGGGAGGTGTTAGATACGCAGTATTTT | CASSLKEREVLDTQYF
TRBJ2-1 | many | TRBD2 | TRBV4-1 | TGCGCCAGCAGCCGTGACGGACTAGCGGAGTACAATGAGCAGTTCTTC | CASSRDGLAEYNEQFF
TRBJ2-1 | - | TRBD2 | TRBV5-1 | TGCGCCAGCAGCTTACTGACTAGCGGGGGATTCAATGAGCAGTTCTTC | CASSLLTSGGFNEQFF
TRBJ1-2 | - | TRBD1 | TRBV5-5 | TGTGCCAGCAGGGAAACAGGGGATCCCCTCCACTATGGCTACACCTTC | CASRETGDPLHYGYTF
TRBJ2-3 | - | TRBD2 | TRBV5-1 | TGCGCCAGCAGCTTGGTAACTAGCGGAAACACAGATACGCAGTATTTT | CASSLVTSGNTDTQYF
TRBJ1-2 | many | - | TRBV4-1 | TGCGCCAGCAGCGACTTAAACCCCGCCTATGGCTACACCTTC | CASSDLNPAYGYTF
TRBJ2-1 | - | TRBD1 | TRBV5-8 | TGTGCCAGCAGCTACTGGACAGGGGCTCGAACTAACTCCTACAATGAGCAGTTCTTC | CASSYWTGARTNSYNEQFF
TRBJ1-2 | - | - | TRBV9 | TGTGCCAGCAGCGCCGGGCAGGGGAACTATGGCTACACCTTC | CASSAGQGNYGYTF
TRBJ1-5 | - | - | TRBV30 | TGTGCCTGGAGTGCCTTGGGGAAGGGGCAGCCCCAGCATTTT | CAWSALGKGQPQHF
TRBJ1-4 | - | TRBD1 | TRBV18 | TGTGCCAGCTCACCACCGACAGGGCAAGGGGAAAAACTGTTTTTT | CASSPPTGQGEKLFF